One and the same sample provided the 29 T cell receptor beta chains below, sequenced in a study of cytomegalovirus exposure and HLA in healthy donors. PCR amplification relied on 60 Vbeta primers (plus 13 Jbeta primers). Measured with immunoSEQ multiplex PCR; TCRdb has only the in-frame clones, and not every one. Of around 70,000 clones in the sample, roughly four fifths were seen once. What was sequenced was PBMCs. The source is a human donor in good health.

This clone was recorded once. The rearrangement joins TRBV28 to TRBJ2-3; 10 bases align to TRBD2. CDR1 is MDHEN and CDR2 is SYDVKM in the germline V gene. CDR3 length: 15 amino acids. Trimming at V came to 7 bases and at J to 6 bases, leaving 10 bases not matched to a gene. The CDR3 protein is CASTPESGGADTQYF. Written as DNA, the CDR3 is TGTGCCAGCACCCCGGAGAGCGGGGGGGCGGATACGCAGTATTTT.

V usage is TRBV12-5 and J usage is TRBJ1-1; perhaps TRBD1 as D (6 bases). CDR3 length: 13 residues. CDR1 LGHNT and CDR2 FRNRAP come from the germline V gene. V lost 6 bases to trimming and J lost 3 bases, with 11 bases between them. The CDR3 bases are TGTGCTAGTGGCCCCAACAGGGACACTGAAGCTTTCTTT. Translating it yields CASGPNRDTEAFF.

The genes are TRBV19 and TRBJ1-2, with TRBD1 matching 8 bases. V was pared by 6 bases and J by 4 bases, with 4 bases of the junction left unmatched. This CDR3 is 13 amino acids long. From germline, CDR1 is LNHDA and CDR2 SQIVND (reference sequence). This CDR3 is CASRDREGYGYTF. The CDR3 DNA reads TGTGCCAGTAGGGACAGGGAGGGCTATGGCTACACCTTC.

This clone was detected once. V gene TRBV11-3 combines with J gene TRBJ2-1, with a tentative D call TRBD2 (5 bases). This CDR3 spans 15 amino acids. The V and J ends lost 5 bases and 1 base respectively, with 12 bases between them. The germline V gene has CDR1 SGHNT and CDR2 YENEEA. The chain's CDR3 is CASSPPGYSYNEQFF. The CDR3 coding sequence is TGTGCCAGCAGCCCGCCGGGATATTCCTACAATGAGCAGTTCTTC.

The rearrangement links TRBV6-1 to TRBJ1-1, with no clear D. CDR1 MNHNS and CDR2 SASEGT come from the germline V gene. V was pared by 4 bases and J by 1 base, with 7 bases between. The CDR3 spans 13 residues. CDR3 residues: CASSVETNTEAFF. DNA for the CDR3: TGTGCCAGCAGTGTGGAGACGAACACTGAAGCTTTCTTT.

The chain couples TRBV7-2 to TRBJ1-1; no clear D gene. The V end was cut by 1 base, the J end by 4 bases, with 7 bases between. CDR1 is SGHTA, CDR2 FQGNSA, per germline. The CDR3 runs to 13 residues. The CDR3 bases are TGTGCCAGCAGCTTAGGGTCGGGCACTGAAGCTTTCTTT. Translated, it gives CASSLGSGTEAFF.

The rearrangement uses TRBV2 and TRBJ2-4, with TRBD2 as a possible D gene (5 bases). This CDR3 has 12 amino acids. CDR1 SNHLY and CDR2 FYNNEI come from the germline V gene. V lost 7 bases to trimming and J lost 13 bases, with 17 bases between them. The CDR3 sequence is CASTGGGQAQYF. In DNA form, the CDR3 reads TGTGCCAGCACCGGAGGTGGGCAGGCCCAGTACTTC.

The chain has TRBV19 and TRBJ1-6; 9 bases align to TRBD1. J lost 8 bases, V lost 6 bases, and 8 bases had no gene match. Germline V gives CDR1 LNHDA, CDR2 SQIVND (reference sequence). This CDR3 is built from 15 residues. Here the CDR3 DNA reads TGTGCCAGTAGCCAAGGGACAGGGCGAGATTCACCCCTCCACTTT. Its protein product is CASSQGTGRDSPLHF.

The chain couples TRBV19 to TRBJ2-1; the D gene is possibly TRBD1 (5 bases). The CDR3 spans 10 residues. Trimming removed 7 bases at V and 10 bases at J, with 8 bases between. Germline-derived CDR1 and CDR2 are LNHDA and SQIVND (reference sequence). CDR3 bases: TGTGCCAGTAATTCAGGGGAGCAGTTCTTC. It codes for CASNSGEQFF. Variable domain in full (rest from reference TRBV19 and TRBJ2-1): DGGITQSPKYLFRKEGQNVTLSCEQNLNHDAMYWYRQDPGQGLRLIYYSQIVNDFQKGDIAEGYSVSREKKESFPLTVTSAQKNPTAFYLCASNSGEQFFGPGTRLTVL.

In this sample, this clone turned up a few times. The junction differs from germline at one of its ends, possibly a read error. The CDR3 DNA sequence: TGTGCTAGTGGGTTGACAGGGGGGCAGCCCCAGAATTTT. Translated, it gives CASGLTGGQPQNF. The V call is TRBV12-5, the J call TRBJ1-5, with TRBD1 matching over 9 bases. This CDR3 is 13 amino acids long. Germline-derived CDR1 and CDR2 are LGHNT and FRNRAP.

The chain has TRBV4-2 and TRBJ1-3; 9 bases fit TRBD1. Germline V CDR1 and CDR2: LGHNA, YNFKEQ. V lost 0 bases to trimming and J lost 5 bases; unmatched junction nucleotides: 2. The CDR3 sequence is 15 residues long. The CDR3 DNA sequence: TGTGCCAGCAGCCAAGATGGACAGGGGAGAAACACCATATATTTT. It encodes CASSQDGQGRNTIYF.

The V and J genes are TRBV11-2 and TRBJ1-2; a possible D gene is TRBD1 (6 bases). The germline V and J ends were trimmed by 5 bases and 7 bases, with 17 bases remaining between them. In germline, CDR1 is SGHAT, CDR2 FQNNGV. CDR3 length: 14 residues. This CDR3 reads CASSTGSGVGGYTF. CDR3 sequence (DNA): TGTGCCAGCAGCACAGGGAGCGGGGTGGGTGGCTACACCTTC. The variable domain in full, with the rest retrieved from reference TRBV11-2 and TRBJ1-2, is EAGVAQSPRYKIIEKRQSVAFWCNPISGHATLYWYQQILGQGPKLLIQFQNNGVVDDSQLPKDRFSAERLKGVDSTLKIQPAKLEDSAVYLCASSTGSGVGGYTFGSGTRLTVV.

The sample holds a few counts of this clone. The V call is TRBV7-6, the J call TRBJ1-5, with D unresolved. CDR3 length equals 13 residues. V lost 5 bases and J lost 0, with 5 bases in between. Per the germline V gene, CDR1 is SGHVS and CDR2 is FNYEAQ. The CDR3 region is CASSPYSNQPQHF. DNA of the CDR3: TGTGCCAGCAGCCCCTATAGCAATCAGCCCCAGCATTTT.

CDR3: CASSLYPDEKLFF. The CDR3 nucleotides read TGTGCCAGCAGTTTATATCCGGATGAAAAACTGTTTTTT. The chain employs TRBV28 and TRBJ1-4; D call uncertain. This CDR3 region has 13 residues. Germline V gene data show CDR1 as MDHEN and CDR2 as SYDVKM. V lost 1 base to trimming and J lost 6 bases, with 6 bases between them.

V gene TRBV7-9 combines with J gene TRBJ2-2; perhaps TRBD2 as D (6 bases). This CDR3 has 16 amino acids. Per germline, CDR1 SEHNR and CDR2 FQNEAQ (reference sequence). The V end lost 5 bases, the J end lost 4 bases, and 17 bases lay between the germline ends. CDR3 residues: CASSAGTRGGTGELFF. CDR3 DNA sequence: TGTGCCAGCAGCGCTGGGACGCGGGGAGGCACCGGGGAGCTGTTTTTT.

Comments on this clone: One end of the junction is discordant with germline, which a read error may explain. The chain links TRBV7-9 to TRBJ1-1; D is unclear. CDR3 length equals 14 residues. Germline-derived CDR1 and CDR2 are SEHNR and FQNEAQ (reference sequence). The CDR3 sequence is CSSTTQSDGAEAFF. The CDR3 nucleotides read TGTTCCAGCACCACTCAATCGGACGGGGCTGAAGCTTTCTTT.

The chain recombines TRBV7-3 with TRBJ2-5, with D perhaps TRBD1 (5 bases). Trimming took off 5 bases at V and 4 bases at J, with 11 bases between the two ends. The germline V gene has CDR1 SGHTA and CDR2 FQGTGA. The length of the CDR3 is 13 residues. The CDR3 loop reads CASSQGATETQYF. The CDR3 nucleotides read TGTGCCAGCAGCCAAGGGGCGACAGAGACCCAGTACTTC.

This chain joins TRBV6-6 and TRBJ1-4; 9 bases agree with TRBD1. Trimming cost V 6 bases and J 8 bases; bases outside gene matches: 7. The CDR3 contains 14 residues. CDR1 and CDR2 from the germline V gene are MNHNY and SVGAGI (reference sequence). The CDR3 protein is CASSQGQGEEKLFF. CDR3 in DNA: TGTGCCAGCAGCCAGGGACAGGGAGAGGAAAAACTGTTTTTT.

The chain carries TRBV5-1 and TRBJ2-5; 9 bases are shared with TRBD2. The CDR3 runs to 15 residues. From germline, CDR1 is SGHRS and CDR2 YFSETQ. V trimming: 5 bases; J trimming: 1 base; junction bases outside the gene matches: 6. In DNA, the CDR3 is TGCGCCAGCAGAGGGCTAGCGGGGTTCCAAGAGACCCAGTACTTC. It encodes CASRGLAGFQETQYF. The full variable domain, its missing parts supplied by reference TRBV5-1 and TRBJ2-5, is KAGVTQTPRYLIKTRGQQVTLSCSPISGHRSVSWYQQTPGQGLQFLFEYFSETQRNKGNFPGRFSGRQFSNSRSEMNVSTLELGDSALYLCASRGLAGFQETQYFGPGTRLLVL.

The CDR3 region has the DNA TGTGCCAGCAGCACGGGACAGGGGGCGGGTGCCACTGAAGCTTTCTTT. This translates into CASSTGQGAGATEAFF. The chain links TRBV7-2 to TRBJ1-1; TRBD1 matches 12 bases. V was clipped by 5 bases and J by 4 bases; unmatched bases: 8. This CDR3 has 16 residues. Germline lookup yields CDR1 SGHTA and CDR2 FQGNSA. Full variable domain (rest looked up from reference TRBV7-2 and TRBJ1-1): GAGVSQSPSNKVTEKGKDVELRCDPISGHTALYWYRQSLGQGLEFLIYFQGNSAPDKSGLPSDRFSAERTGGSVSTLTIQRTQQEDSAVYLCASSTGQGAGATEAFFGQGTRLTVV.

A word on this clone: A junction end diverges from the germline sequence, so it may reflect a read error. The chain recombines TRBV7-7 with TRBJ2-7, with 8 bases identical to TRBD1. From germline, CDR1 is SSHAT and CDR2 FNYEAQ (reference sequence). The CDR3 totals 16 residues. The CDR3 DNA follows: TGTGCCAGCAGTCTCCCAACGCGACAGGGGCCCTACGAGCCGTACTTC. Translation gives CASSLPTRQGPYEPYF. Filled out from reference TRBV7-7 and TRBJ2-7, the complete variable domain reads GAGVSQSPRYKVTKRGQDVTLRCDPISSHATLYWYQQALGQGPEFLTYFNYEAQPDKSGLPSDRFSAERPEGSISTLTIQRTEQRDSAMYRCASSLPTRQGPYEPYFGPGTRLTVT.

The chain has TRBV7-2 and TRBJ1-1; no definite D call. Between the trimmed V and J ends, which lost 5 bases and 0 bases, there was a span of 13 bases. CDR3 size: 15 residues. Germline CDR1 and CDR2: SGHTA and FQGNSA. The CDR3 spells CASSENYFLNTEAFF. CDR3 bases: TGTGCCAGCAGCGAAAATTACTTTCTGAACACTGAAGCTTTCTTT.

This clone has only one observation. CDR3 coding DNA: TGCGCCAGCAGCTTATCCGGGACTACCCTTAACTCTGGGGCCAACGTCCTGACTTTC. Its protein product is CASSLSGTTLNSGANVLTF. The chain employs TRBV5-1 and TRBJ2-6; 7 bases align to TRBD2. Germline lookup yields CDR1 SGHRS and CDR2 YFSETQ. CDR3 size: 19 residues. V lost 2 bases to trimming and J lost 0 bases; unmatched junction nucleotides: 11. The full variable domain, in which reference TRBV5-1 and TRBJ2-6 provide the parts outside the CDR3, is KAGVTQTPRYLIKTRGQQVTLSCSPISGHRSVSWYQQTPGQGLQFLFEYFSETQRNKGNFPGRFSGRQFSNSRSEMNVSTLELGDSALYLCASSLSGTTLNSGANVLTFGAGSRLTVL.

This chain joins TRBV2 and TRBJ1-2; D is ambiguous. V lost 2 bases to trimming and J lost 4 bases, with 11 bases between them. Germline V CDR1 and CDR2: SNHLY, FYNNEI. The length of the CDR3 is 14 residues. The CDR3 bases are TGTGCCAGCAGTGAACAAAGACAAGCCTATGGCTACACCTTC. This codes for CASSEQRQAYGYTF. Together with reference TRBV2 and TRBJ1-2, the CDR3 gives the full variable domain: EPEVTQTPSHQVTQMGQEVILRCVPISNHLYFYWYRQILGQKVEFLVSFYNNEISEKSEIFDDQFSVERPDGSNFTLKIRSTKLEDSAMYFCASSEQRQAYGYTFGSGTRLTVV.

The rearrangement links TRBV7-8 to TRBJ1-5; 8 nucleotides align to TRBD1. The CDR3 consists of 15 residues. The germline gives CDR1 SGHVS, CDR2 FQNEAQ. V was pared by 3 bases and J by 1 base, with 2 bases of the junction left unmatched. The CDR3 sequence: CASSLTGASNQPQHF. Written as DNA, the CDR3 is TGTGCCAGCAGCTTGACAGGGGCCAGCAATCAGCCCCAGCATTTT.

The CDR3 DNA reads TGCGCCAGCAGTCCCCGGACTAGCGGGGGGGCGGACCAACAAGAGACCCAGTACTTC. Protein: CASSPRTSGGADQQETQYF. This chain joins TRBV23-1 and TRBJ2-5; 15 bases are a match to TRBD2. TRBV23-1 is assigned to the ORF class and has an uncertain function. The V segment lost 4 bases and the J segment 2 bases; nucleotides outside the gene matches: 11. There are 19 residues in the CDR3.

The CDR3 region has the DNA TGCGCCAGCAGCTTGAAACAGGGGGACGACAATGAGCAGTTCTTC. Translating it yields CASSLKQGDDNEQFF. The chain is built from TRBV5-1 and TRBJ2-1; TRBD1 aligns across 8 bases. The ends lost 1 base at V and 5 bases at J; junction bases unmatched: 5. CDR1 and CDR2 (germline): SGHRS, YFSETQ. This CDR3 has 15 residues.

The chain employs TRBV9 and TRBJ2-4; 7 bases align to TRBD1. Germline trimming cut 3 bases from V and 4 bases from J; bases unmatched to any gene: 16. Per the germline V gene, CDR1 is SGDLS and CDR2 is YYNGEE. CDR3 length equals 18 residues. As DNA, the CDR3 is TGTGCCAGCAGCGAGGGACCTCCGAGAGGGGGCGGTAAAAACATTCAGTACTTC. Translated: CASSEGPPRGGGKNIQYF.

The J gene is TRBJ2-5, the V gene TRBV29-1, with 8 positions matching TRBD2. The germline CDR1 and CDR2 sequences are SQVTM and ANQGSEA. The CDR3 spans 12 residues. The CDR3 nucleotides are TGCACCTACCGGGGGGGAATGGAGACCCAGTACTTC. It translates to CTYRGGMETQYF.